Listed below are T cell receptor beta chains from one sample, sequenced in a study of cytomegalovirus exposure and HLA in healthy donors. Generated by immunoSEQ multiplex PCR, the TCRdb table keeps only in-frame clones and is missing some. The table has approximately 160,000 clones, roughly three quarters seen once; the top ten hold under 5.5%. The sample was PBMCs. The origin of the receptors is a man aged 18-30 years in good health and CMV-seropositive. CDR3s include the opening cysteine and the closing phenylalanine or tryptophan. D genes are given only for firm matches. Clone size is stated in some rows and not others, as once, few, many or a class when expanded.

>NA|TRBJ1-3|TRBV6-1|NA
TGTGCCAGCAGTGATTCCCTAACTGGAAACACCATATATTTT
CASSDSLTGNTIYF
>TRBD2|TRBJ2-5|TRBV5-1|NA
TGCGCCAGCAGCCCCCTACTAGCGGGTTTTCAAGAGACCCAGTACTTC
CASSPLLAGFQETQYF
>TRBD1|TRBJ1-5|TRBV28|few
TGTGCCAGCAGAGCTGGGACAGGGAGAAGTCAGCCCCAGCATTTT
CASRAGTGRSQPQHF
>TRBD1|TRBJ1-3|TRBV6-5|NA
TGTGCCACCGGGACAGTCTCTGGAAACACCATATATTTT
CATGTVSGNTIYF
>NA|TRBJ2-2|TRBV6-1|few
TGTGCCAGCAGTGACCAGGGTTTCACCGGGGAGCTGTTTTTT
CASSDQGFTGELFF
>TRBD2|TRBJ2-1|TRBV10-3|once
TGTGCCATCAGTGCCGGGACTAGCGGGGGGGCCCCGTTCTTC
CAISAGTSGGAPFF
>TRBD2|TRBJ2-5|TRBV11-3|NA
TGTGCCAGCAGCGCCCGGGGACTAGCGGGAGCAGAGACCCAGTACTTC
CASSARGLAGAETQYF
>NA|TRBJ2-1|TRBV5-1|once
TGCGCCAGCAGCTTGGCAACTTCCAATGAGCAGTTCTTC
CASSLATSNEQFF
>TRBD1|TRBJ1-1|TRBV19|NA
TGTGCCAGTAGTACCAGGGGGTTGGACACTGAAGCTTTCTTT
CASSTRGLDTEAFF
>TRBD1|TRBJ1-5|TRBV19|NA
TGTGCCAGTACGGGACAGGGGCCGAGGTATTTTCAGCCCCAGCATTTT
CASTGQGPRYFQPQHF
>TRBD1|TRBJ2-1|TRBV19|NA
TGTGCCAGTAGTAGGGACAGGGGGCGGAATGAGCAGTTCTTC
CASSRDRGRNEQFF
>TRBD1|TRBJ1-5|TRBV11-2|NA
TGTGCCAGCAGTTCCGACACCGGGACAGGGAACAATCAGCCCCAGCATTTT
CASSSDTGTGNNQPQHF
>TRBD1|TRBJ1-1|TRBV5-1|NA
TGCGCCAGCAGCTCGACAGGGGGGGACACTGAAGCTTTCTTT
CASSSTGGDTEAFF
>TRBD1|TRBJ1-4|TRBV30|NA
TGTGCCTGGAGCGATGGACAGGGTGATGAAAAACTGTTTTTT
CAWSDGQGDEKLFF
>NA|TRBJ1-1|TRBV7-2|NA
TGTGCCAGCAGCTTAGTGGCGAACACTGAAGCTTTCTTT
CASSLVANTEAFF
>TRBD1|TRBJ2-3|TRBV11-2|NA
TGTGCCAGCAGCCTCCAGACAGGGCCAGATACGCAGTATTTT
CASSLQTGPDTQYF
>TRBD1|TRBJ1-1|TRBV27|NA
TGTGCCAGCAATAAAATCGGGACAGCCTCTTTCTTT
CASNKIGTASFF
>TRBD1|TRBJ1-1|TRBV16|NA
TGTGCCAGCAGTCCGGGACAGGAGTTGATGAACACTGAAGCTTTCTTT
CASSPGQELMNTEAFF
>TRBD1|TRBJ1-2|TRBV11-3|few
TGTGCCAGCAGCACCCGACAGGGGAATGGCTACACCTTC
CASSTRQGNGYTF
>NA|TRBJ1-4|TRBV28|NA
TGTGCCAGCAGTTCCGGCGAGGCCCTGCGGGCTAATGAAAAACTGTTTTTT
CASSSGEALRANEKLFF
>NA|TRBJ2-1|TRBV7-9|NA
TGTGCCAGCAGCTTAGCCGAAGGACTAACTGCGGATGAGCAGTTCTTC
CASSLAEGLTADEQFF
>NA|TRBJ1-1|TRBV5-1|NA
TGCGCCACCTCGACAGGTGCGAACACTGAAGCTTTCTTT
CATSTGANTEAFF
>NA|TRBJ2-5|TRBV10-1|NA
TGCGCCAGCAGTGAGTCTCGGGAGACCCAGTACTTC
CASSESRETQYF
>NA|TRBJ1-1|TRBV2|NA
TGTGCCAGCAGTGAATACGGAGAAGACGACACTGAAGCTTTCTTT
CASSEYGEDDTEAFF
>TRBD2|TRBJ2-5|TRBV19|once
TGTGCCAGTAGTATTGGTCCTAGCGGAGAGACCCAGTACTTC
CASSIGPSGETQYF
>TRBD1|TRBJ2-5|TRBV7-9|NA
TGTTCCAGCAGCGTACAGGGGAAGACCCAGTACTTC
CSSSVQGKTQYF
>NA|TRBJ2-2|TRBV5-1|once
TGCGCCAGCAGCCAGCAGGGCAGTTCGAACACCGGGGAGCTGTTTTTT
CASSQQGSSNTGELFF
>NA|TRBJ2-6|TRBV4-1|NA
TGCGCCAGCAGCCCCGGGTCCTCTGGGGCCAACGTCCTGACTTTC
CASSPGSSGANVLTF
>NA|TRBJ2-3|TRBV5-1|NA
TGCGCCAGCAGCTTGTCTCTCCCTAGCACAGATACGCAGTATTTT
CASSLSLPSTDTQYF
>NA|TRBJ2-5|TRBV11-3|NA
TGTGCCAGCAGCTTGGGAACAGGGCGACAAGAGACCCAGTACTTC
CASSLGTGRQETQYF
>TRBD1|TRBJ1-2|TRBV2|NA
TGTGCCAGCAGCGGACGTTTGTTTGTAGGGACAGTTTATGGCTACACCTTC
CASSGRLFVGTVYGYTF
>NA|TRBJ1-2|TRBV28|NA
TGTGCCAGCACTCTGGGAGTAGATCGTAACTATGGCTACACCTTC
CASTLGVDRNYGYTF
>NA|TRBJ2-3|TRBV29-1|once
TGCAGCGTTGAGGGGGGGCGGGAGAGTACAGATACGCAGTATTTT
CSVEGGRESTDTQYF
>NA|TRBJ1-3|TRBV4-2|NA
TGTGCCAGCAGCCAACTAATCTTTCCTGGAAACACCATATATTTT
CASSQLIFPGNTIYF
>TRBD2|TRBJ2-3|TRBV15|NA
TGTGCCACCAGCAGAGTGACTAGCGGGGGGGGCACAGATACGCAGTATTTT
CATSRVTSGGGTDTQYF
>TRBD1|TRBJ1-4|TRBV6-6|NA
TGTGCCAGCAGTTACGCCAGGGGGAATGAAAAACTGTTTTTT
CASSYARGNEKLFF
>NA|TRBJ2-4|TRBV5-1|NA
TGCGCCAGCAGCTCGGGGTTAGAAAACATTCAGTACTTC
CASSSGLENIQYF
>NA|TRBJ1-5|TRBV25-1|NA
TGTGCCAGCAGTGGGGCGGGTTATCAGCCCCAGCATTTT
CASSGAGYQPQHF
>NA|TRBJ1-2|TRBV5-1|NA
TGCGCCAGCAGCTTGGGCCCTAAATATGGCTACACCTTC
CASSLGPKYGYTF
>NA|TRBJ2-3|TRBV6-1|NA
TGTGCCAGCAGTATACAGGGCGGGACAGATACGCAGTATTTT
CASSIQGGTDTQYF
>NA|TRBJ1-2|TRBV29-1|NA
TGCAGCGTTGAAGATCTTTCTGACTGGTTGAACTATGGCTACACCTTC
CSVEDLSDWLNYGYTF